This is a list of T cell receptor beta chains from one sample in a study of PD-L1 blockade in urothelial cancer. Measured with immunoSEQ multiplex PCR; TCRdb has only the in-frame clones, and not every one. The table shows 85,000 to 95,000 clones, with 90% occurring only once. Here the sequenced sample was PBMCs, taken around atezolizumab (anti-PD-L1) treatment. All receptors come from a man in his 60s with urothelial cancer. CDR3s include the opening cysteine and the closing phenylalanine or tryptophan. A D gene is named only where the DNA matches it firmly. Clone size is shown for a subset of rows, as once, few, many or a class of expanded clone.

>NA|TRBD2|TRBJ2-4|TRBV5-4
TGTGCCAGCAGCGGTATAGCGGGAGGGGGTGAGAACATTCAGTACTTC
CASSGIAGGGENIQYF
>few|TRBD1|TRBJ2-1|TRBV7-3
TGTGCCAGCAGCACCCCGGACAGGGGCTACTACAATGAGCAGTTCTTC
CASSTPDRGYYNEQFF
>NA|TRBD1|TRBJ1-2|TRBV7-2
TGTGCCAGCAGCTTATATCGGCAGGGGGCCTCTGGCTACACCTTC
CASSLYRQGASGYTF
>NA|NA|TRBJ2-5|TRBV29-1
TGCAGCGTTGTGGGGGCTCCGGAGACCCAGTACTTC
CSVVGAPETQYF
>NA|TRBD1|TRBJ2-2|TRBV19
TGTGCCAGTAGTTTGATACAGGGGGGACGGAACACCGGGGAGCTGTTTTTT
CASSLIQGGRNTGELFF
>NA|TRBD1|TRBJ2-3|TRBV30
TGTGCCTGGAGTGTACCGGGACAGCCCACAGATACGCAGTATTTT
CAWSVPGQPTDTQYF
>NA|NA|TRBJ1-2|TRBV29-1
TGCAGCGCGACTCCCCGGGGTGGAGGGACTGTGTATGGCTACACCTTC
CSATPRGGGTVYGYTF
>NA|NA|TRBJ1-1|TRBV6-1
TGTGCCAGCAGTGAATCCTACACTGAAGCTTTCTTT
CASSESYTEAFF
>NA|NA|TRBJ1-5|TRBV28
TGTGCCAGCTCCAGGACGGGAAATCAGCCCCAGCATTTT
CASSRTGNQPQHF
>NA|NA|TRBJ2-1|TRBV20-1
TGCAGTGCTGGACTGGACGATGAGCAGTTCTTC
CSAGLDDEQFF
>NA|NA|TRBJ2-2|TRBV4-1
TGCGCCAGCAGCCAAAGTGGTTTAGGGGTCGGCACCGGGGAGCTGTTTTTT
CASSQSGLGVGTGELFF
>NA|NA|TRBJ2-7|TRBV30
TGTGCCTGGAGTCAGGGGGGACTGGACTCCTACGAGCAGTACTTC
CAWSQGGLDSYEQYF
>NA|TRBD1|TRBJ1-1|TRBV4-2
TGTGCCAGCAGCCAAGAAGAACTGGACAGGGGGTACACTGAAGCTTTCTTT
CASSQEELDRGYTEAFF
>once|NA|TRBJ2-7|TRBV28
TGTGCCAGCAGCCCCGGGCCTCCGGGACATCTCTACGAGCAGTACTTC
CASSPGPPGHLYEQYF
>NA|NA|TRBJ2-3|TRBV30
TGTGCCTGGAGTCCCGGACTTTCTAGCACAGATACGCAGTATTTT
CAWSPGLSSTDTQYF
>once|TRBD2|TRBJ2-1|TRBV4-3
TGCGCCAGCAGCCAAGCGGTTATTTCCGGGGGGGGCTCCTACAATGAGCAGTTCTTC
CASSQAVISGGGSYNEQFF
>NA|NA|TRBJ1-2|TRBV5-6
TGTGCCAGCAGCCGACCGACAGCCTTCTATGGCTACACCTTC
CASSRPTAFYGYTF
>NA|TRBD2|TRBJ2-7|TRBV7-2
TGTGCCAGCAGCTCCGGACTAGCGCGAAACTACGAGCAGTACTTC
CASSSGLARNYEQYF
>NA|TRBD1|TRBJ2-2|TRBV18
TGTGCCAGCTATTGGACGTGGAGGGGGACAGGGGATCTCGTAGCGAACACCGGGGAGCTGTTTTTT
CASYWTWRGTGDLVANTGELFF
>NA|NA|TRBJ2-7|TRBV7-6
TGTGCCAGCAGCTCGGGACTTCGCCCCTACGAGCAGTACTTC
CASSSGLRPYEQYF